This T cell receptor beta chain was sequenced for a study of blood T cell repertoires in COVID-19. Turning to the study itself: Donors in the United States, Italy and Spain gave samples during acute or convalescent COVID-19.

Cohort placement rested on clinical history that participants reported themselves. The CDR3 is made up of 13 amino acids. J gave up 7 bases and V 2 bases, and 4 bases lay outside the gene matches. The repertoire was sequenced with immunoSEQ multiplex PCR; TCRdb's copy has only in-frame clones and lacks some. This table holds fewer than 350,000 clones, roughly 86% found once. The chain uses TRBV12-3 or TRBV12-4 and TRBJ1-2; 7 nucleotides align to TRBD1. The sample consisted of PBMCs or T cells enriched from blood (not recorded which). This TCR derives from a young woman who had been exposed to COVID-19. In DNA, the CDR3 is TGTGCCAGCAGTTTAAGCGAGGGGGCTGGCTACACCTTC. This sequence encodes CASSLSEGAGYTF.